These 21 T cell receptor beta chains were all obtained from the same sample, sequenced in a study of T cell changes during pregnancy in multiple sclerosis. Only in-frame clones appear in the TCRdb table, and some are missing; sequencing was by immunoSEQ multiplex PCR. The sample shows more than 60,000 clones, roughly 91% of them seen only once. The source material was CD4+ T cells from peripheral blood mononuclear cells, sampled in the third trimester of pregnancy. These TCRs come from a female donor in good health, enrolled as a control in a pregnancy study.

This sequence joins TRBV7-8 and TRBJ2-3; 9 bases agree with TRBD2. CDR3 size: 16 residues. Germline-derived CDR1 and CDR2 are SGHVS and FQNEAQ. J gave up 0 bases and V 5 bases, and 6 bases lay outside the gene matches. The chain's CDR3 is CASSVGGGGSTDTQYF. The CDR3 nucleotides are TGTGCCAGCAGCGTAGGCGGGGGGGGAAGCACAGATACGCAGTATTTT.

V usage is TRBV2 and J usage is TRBJ2-1, with TRBD1 matching over 7 bases. The CDR3 totals 15 residues. Germline CDR1 and CDR2: SNHLY and FYNNEI. V was clipped by 4 bases and J by 4 bases; unmatched bases: 7. The CDR3 sequence: CASSGDRDLYNEQFF. The CDR3 DNA reads TGTGCCAGCAGTGGTGACAGGGACCTTTACAATGAGCAGTTCTTC. The full variable domain, in which reference TRBV2 and TRBJ2-1 provide the parts outside the CDR3, is EPEVTQTPSHQVTQMGQEVILRCVPISNHLYFYWYRQILGQKVEFLVSFYNNEISEKSEIFDDQFSVERPDGSNFTLKIRSTKLEDSAMYFCASSGDRDLYNEQFFGPGTRLTVL.

V and J are TRBV30 and TRBJ1-2; unclear D gene. CDR1 and CDR2 (germline): GTSNPN, SVGIG (reference sequence). There are 13 residues in the CDR3. The V gene lost 0 bases and the J gene lost 3 bases, with 8 bases spanning the gap. The CDR3: CAWSVQKYYGYTF. The CDR3 nucleotides are TGTGCCTGGAGTGTACAAAAATACTATGGCTACACCTTC.

The genes are TRBV11-2 and TRBJ2-7; the match to TRBD1 covers 7 bases. Trimming at V came to 5 bases and at J to 12 bases, leaving 16 bases not matched to a gene. Germline CDR1 is SGHAT and CDR2 is FQNNGV. There are 14 residues in the CDR3. The CDR3 loop is CASSPSGPGTALYF. DNA of the CDR3: TGTGCCAGCAGCCCCTCCGGACCTGGGACAGCTCTGTACTTC.

The rearrangement links TRBV9 to TRBJ2-5; TRBD1 matches 8 bases. The CDR3 is 16 residues long. Germline CDR1 reads SGDLS; CDR2 reads YYNGEE. With 0 bases clipped from V and 4 bases from J, the junction kept 8 bases outside the gene matches. This chain's CDR3 is CASSVVGQGSGETQYF. The CDR3, as DNA: TGTGCCAGCAGCGTAGTTGGACAGGGTTCGGGAGAGACCCAGTACTTC.

The chain joins TRBV7-8 to TRBJ1-3, with 10 bases aligning to TRBD1. Trimming removed 5 bases from V and 0 bases from J; junction bases left unmatched: 16. The CDR3 loop spans 20 amino acids. CDR1 is SGHVS and CDR2 is FQNEAQ in the germline V gene. The CDR3 sequence: CASSRGVGTGDRHSGNTIYF. CDR3 bases: TGTGCCAGCAGCCGTGGGGTCGGGACAGGGGATCGTCACTCTGGAAACACCATATATTTT.

The V call is TRBV7-9, the J call TRBJ2-2, with D tentatively TRBD2 (6 bases). CDR3 length: 15 residues. In germline, CDR1 is SEHNR, CDR2 FQNEAQ (reference sequence). Trimming took off 7 bases at V and 5 bases at J, with 17 bases between the two ends. The CDR3 DNA reads TGTGCCAGCAACCTTAACCGGGGAGGAACCGGGGAGCTGTTTTTT. Translation: CASNLNRGGTGELFF.

V and J are TRBV4-3 and TRBJ2-1; 7 nucleotides align to TRBD1. The CDR3 runs 15 residues. V shed 1 base, J shed 4 bases, and the junction held 4 bases outside the gene matches. Per the germline V gene, CDR1 is LGHNA and CDR2 is YSLEER. CDR3 nucleotides: TGCGCCAGCAGCCAAGGGGACAGCACTTACAATGAGCAGTTCTTC. This sequence encodes CASSQGDSTYNEQFF.

This clone was seen a handful of times. The chain joins TRBV5-6 to TRBJ1-6, with TRBD1 matching over 8 bases. The CDR3 is 15 residues long. Germline V gene data show CDR1 as SGHDT and CDR2 as YYEEEE. The V gene end was trimmed by 0 bases and the J gene end by 8 bases; junction bases not matched to a gene: 4. The CDR3 nucleotides read TGTGCCAGCAGCTTGGTGGACAGGGAGGATTCACCCCTCCACTTT. The encoded protein is CASSLVDREDSPLHF.

The chain has TRBV19 and TRBJ2-1; 8 bases line up with TRBD1. The CDR3 has 16 amino acids. CDR1 LNHDA and CDR2 SQIVND come from the germline V gene (reference sequence). The V segment lost 3 bases and the J segment 2 bases; nucleotides outside the gene matches: 6. CDR3 nucleotides: TGTGCCAGTAGTATCGACCGACAGGGGCCCTACAATGAGCAGTTCTTC. This codes for CASSIDRQGPYNEQFF.

This chain joins TRBV7-3 and TRBJ1-1, with D tentatively TRBD1 (5 bases). This CDR3 has 14 residues. V was shortened by 5 bases and J by 4 bases, with 14 bases between the two germline ends. Germline CDR1 and CDR2: SGHTA and FQGTGA. The CDR3 nucleotides are TGTGCCAGCAGCCCTAGCCGGGGGTTCACTGAAGCTTTCTTT. This translates into CASSPSRGFTEAFF.

The chain employs TRBV5-1 and TRBJ2-1; maybe TRBD2 (6 bases). The CDR3 extends over 15 amino acids. Per germline, CDR1 SGHRS and CDR2 YFSETQ. Trimming took off 2 bases at V and 5 bases at J, with 14 bases between the two ends. The CDR3 protein is CASSLPGTSDNEQFF. The CDR3 DNA sequence: TGCGCCAGCAGCTTACCCGGGACTTCCGACAATGAGCAGTTCTTC.

The rearrangement joins TRBV27 to TRBJ1-2, with D perhaps matching TRBD1 (5 bases). The V end was cut by 4 bases, the J end by 0 bases, with 12 bases between. Germline CDR1 reads MNHEY; CDR2 reads SMNVEV (reference sequence). This CDR3 spans 15 amino acids. CDR3 nucleotide sequence: TGTGCCAGCAGTTCCGGGGGAAGATCTAACTATGGCTACACCTTC. Protein sequence: CASSSGGRSNYGYTF.

This chain connects TRBV5-4 to TRBJ2-2; TRBD2 is a possible D gene (7 bases). The CDR3 is 16 amino acids. Germline V lookup: CDR1 SGHNT, CDR2 YYREEE (reference sequence). V shed 4 bases and J shed 4 bases, with 17 bases lying between them. CDR3 loop: CASSLGGRASTGELFF. CDR3 DNA sequence: TGTGCCAGCAGCCTGGGGGGGCGGGCGAGCACCGGGGAGCTGTTTTTT. The whole variable domain, filled in from reference TRBV5-4 and TRBJ2-2, reads ETGVTQSPTHLIKTRGQQVTLRCSSQSGHNTVSWYQQALGQGPQFIFQYYREEENGRGNFPPRFSGLQFPNYSSELNVNALELDDSALYLCASSLGGRASTGELFFGEGSRLTVL.

This rearrangement joins TRBV29-1 to TRBJ1-1; D gene unclear. Between the trimmed V and J ends, which lost 4 bases and 2 bases, there was a span of 20 bases. Germline V CDR1 and CDR2: SQVTM, ANQGSEA. The CDR3 sequence is 16 residues long. CDR3 in amino acids: CSVVVQGRLGNTEAFF. The DNA for the CDR3 is TGCAGCGTTGTGGTCCAAGGGAGATTGGGAAACACTGAAGCTTTCTTT. Together with reference TRBV29-1 and TRBJ1-1, the CDR3 gives the full variable domain: SAVISQKPSRDICQRGTSLTIQCQVDSQVTMMFWYRQQPGQSLTLIATANQGSEATYESGFVIDKFPISRPNLTFSTLTVSNMSPEDSSIYLCSVVVQGRLGNTEAFFGQGTRLTVV.

This rearrangement joins TRBV21-1 to TRBJ2-1; the D segment call TRBD2 is taken from the table without a DNA check. TRBV21-1 is a pseudogene. The length of the CDR3 is 17 residues. The CDR3 sequence is CASSRRLAGGYHNEQFF. DNA for the CDR3: TGTGCCAGCAGCAGAAGACTAGCGGGGGGATACCACAATGAGCAGTTCTTC.

The chain uses TRBV15 and TRBJ2-5, with 9 positions matching TRBD1. After removal of 0 bases from V and 5 bases from J, the junction contained 4 bases not matched to a gene. This CDR3 comprises 15 residues. CDR1 and CDR2 (germline): LNHNV, YYDKDF (reference sequence). CDR3 loop: CATSREQGARETQYF. The CDR3 DNA follows: TGTGCCACCAGCAGAGAACAGGGGGCAAGGGAGACCCAGTACTTC.

V is TRBV30 and J is TRBJ1-3, with D possibly TRBD1 on 5 matching bases. The CDR3 contains 15 residues. The V gene's germline CDR1 is GTSNPN and CDR2 SVGIG (reference sequence). V was cut by 5 bases and J by 3 bases, with 17 bases left in between. DNA for the CDR3: TGTGCCTGGGGAGCCGGGACTGCAGGTGGAAACACCATATATTTT. The encoded protein is CAWGAGTAGGNTIYF.

The chain has TRBV18 and TRBJ2-5; D might be TRBD2 (5 bases). CDR3 length: 13 amino acids. Germline V gene data show CDR1 as KGHSH and CDR2 as LQKENI. Trimming took 3 bases from V and 3 from J, leaving 8 bases between them. As DNA, the CDR3 is TGTGCCAGCTCACCCTCGGGAAAAGAGACCCAGTACTTC. Translating gives CASSPSGKETQYF. Variable domain in full (rest from reference TRBV18 and TRBJ2-5): NAGVMQNPRHLVRRRGQEARLRCSPMKGHSHVYWYRQLPEEGLKFMVYLQKENIIDESGMPKERFSAEFPKEGPSILRIQQVVRGDSAAYFCASSPSGKETQYFGPGTRLLVL.

This clone was counted once. The chain combines TRBV29-1 with TRBJ2-3; 9 nucleotides line up with TRBD1. V was clipped by 2 bases and J by 6 bases; unmatched bases: 6. CDR1 and CDR2 from the germline V gene are SQVTM and ANQGSEA. The CDR3 sequence is 14 residues long. The CDR3 DNA reads TGCAGCGTTGAAAGGACAGGGGTTACGGATACGCAGTATTTT. The encoded protein is CSVERTGVTDTQYF.

This sequence joins TRBV5-6 and TRBJ2-5; TRBD2 matches 11 bases. The CDR3 contains 17 residues. V was pared by 2 bases and J by 5 bases, with 11 bases of the junction left unmatched. Germline CDR1 and CDR2: SGHDT and YYEEEE. CDR3 DNA: TGTGCCAGCAGCTTACTCTCTCTAGCGGGGGGAGGGGAGACCCAGTACTTC. Encoded protein: CASSLLSLAGGGETQYF.